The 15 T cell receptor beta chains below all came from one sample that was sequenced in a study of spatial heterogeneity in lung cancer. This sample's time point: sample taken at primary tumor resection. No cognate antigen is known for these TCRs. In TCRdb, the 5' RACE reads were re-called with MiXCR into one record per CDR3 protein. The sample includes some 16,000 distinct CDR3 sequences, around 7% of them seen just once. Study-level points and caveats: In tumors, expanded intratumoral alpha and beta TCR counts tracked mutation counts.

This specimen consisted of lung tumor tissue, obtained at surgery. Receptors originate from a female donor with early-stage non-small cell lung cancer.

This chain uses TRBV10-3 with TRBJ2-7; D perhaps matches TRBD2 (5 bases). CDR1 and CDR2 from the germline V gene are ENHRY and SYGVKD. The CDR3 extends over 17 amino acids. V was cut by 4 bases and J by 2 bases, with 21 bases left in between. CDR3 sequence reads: CAISVARALGSAYEQYF. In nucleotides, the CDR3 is TGTGCCATCAGTGTTGCCCGGGCGTTAGGGAGCGCCTACGAGCAGTACTTC.

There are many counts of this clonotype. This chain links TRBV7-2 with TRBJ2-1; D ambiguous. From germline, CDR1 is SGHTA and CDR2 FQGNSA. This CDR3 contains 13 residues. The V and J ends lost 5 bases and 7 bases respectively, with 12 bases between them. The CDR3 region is CASSPNFRNEQFF. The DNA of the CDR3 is TGTGCCAGCAGCCCGAACTTTAGGAATGAGCAGTTCTTC.

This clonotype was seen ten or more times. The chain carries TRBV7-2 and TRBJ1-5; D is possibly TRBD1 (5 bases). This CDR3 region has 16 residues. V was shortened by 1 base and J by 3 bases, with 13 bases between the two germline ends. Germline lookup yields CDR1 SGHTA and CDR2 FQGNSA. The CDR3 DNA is TGTGCCAGCAGCTTAGTTGGGGGGAGTGACAATCAGCCCCAGCATTTT. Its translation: CASSLVGGSDNQPQHF.

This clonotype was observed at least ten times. The CDR3 region has the DNA TGTGCCAGCAGTGACCGTCTGACAGGGAGGACAGATACGCAGTATTTT. It encodes CASSDRLTGRTDTQYF. The chain is built from TRBV25-1 and TRBJ2-3, with D perhaps matching TRBD1 (7 bases). CDR3 length: 16 amino acids. CDR1 is MGHDK and CDR2 is SYGVNS in the germline V gene. V was clipped by 3 bases and J by 3 bases, with 16 bases between them. Full variable domain (rest looked up from reference TRBV25-1 and TRBJ2-3): EADIYQTPRYLVIGTGKKITLECSQTMGHDKMYWYQQDPGMELHLIHYSYGVNSTEKGDLSSESTVSRIRTEHFPLTLESARPSHTSQYLCASSDRLTGRTDTQYFGPGTRLTVL.

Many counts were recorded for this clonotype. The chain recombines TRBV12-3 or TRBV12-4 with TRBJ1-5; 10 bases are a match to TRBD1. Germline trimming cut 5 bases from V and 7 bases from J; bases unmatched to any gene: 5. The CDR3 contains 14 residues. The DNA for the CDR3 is TGTGCCAGCAGTCCGACAGGGGGCGGCCAGCCCCAGCATTTT. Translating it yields CASSPTGGGQPQHF.

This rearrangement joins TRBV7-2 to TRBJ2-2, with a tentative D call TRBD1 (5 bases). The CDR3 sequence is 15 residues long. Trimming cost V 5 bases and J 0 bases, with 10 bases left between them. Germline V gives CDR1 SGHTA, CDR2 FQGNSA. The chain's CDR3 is CASSGRVANTGELFF. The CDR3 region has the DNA TGTGCCAGCAGCGGCAGGGTTGCGAACACCGGGGAGCTGTTTTTT. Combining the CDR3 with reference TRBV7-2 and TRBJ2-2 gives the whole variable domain GAGVSQSPSNKVTEKGKDVELRCDPISGHTALYWYRQSLGQGLEFLIYFQGNSAPDKSGLPSDRFSAERTGGSVSTLTIQRTQQEDSAVYLCASSGRVANTGELFFGEGSRLTVL.

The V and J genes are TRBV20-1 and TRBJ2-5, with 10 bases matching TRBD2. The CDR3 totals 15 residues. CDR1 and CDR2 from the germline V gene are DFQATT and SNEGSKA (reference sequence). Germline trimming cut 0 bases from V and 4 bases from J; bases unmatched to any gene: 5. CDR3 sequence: CSAREAGGLGETQYF. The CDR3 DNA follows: TGCAGTGCTAGAGAAGCGGGGGGGCTAGGAGAGACCCAGTACTTC.

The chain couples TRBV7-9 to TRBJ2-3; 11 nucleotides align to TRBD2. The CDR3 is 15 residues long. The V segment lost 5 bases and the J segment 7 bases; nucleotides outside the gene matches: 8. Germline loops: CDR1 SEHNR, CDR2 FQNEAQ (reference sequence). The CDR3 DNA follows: TGTGCCAGCAGCCCGACTAGCGGGGACGCAAATACGCAGTATTTT. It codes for CASSPTSGDANTQYF. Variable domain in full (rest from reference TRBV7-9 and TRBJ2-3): DTGVSQNPRHKITKRGQNVTFRCDPISEHNRLYWYRQTLGQGPEFLTYFQNEAQLEKSRLLSDRFSAERPKGSFSTLEIQRTEQGDSAMYLCASSPTSGDANTQYFGPGTRLTVL.

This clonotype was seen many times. The CDR3 loop is CASSLNPAGGGGYTF. CDR3 nucleotides: TGTGCCAGCAGCTTAAACCCGGCAGGGGGCGGTGGCTACACCTTC. This rearrangement joins TRBV7-3 to TRBJ1-2; 8 nucleotides line up with TRBD1. J lost 7 bases, V lost 1 base, and 8 bases had no gene match. The CDR3 is made up of 15 amino acids. CDR1 and CDR2 from the germline V gene are SGHTA and FQGTGA.

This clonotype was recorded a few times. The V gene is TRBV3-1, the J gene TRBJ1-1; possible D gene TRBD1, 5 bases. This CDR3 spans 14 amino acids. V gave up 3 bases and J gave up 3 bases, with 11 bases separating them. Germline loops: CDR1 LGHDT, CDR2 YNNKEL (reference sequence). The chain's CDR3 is CASSQWGGDTEAFF. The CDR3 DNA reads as TGTGCCAGCAGCCAGTGGGGGGGGGACACTGAAGCTTTCTTT.

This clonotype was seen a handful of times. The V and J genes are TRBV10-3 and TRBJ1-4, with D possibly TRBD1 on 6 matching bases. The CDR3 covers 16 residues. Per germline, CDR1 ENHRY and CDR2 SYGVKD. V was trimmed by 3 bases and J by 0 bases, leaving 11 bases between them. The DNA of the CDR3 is TGTGCCATCAGTGATGGCAGGGGATCAACTAATGAAAAACTGTTTTTT. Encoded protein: CAISDGRGSTNEKLFF.

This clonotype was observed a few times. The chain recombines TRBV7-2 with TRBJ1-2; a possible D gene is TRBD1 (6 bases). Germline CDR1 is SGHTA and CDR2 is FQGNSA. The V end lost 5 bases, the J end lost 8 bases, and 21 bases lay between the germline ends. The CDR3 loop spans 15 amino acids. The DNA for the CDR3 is TGTGCCAGCAGCCCCAGAACAGGGACTATGCGGGGCTACACCTTC. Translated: CASSPRTGTMRGYTF.

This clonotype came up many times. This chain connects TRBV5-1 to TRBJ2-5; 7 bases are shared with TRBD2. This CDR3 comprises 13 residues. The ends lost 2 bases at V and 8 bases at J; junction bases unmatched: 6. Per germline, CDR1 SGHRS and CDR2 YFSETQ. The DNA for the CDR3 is TGCGCCAGCAGCTTAAGCGGGGCCAATACCCAGTACTTC. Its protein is CASSLSGANTQYF.

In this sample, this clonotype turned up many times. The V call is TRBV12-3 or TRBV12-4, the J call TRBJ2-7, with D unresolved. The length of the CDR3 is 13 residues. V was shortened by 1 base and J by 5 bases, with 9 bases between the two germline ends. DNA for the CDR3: TGTGCCAGCAGTTTAGGTGGGAATGACGAGCAGTACTTC. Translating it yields CASSLGGNDEQYF.

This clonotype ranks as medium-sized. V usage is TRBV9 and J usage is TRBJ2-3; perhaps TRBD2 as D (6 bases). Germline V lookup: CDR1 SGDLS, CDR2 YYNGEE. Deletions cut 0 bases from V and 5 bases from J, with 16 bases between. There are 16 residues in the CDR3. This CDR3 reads CASSVATGGREDTQYF. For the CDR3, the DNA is TGTGCCAGCAGCGTAGCTACCGGAGGGAGAGAAGATACGCAGTATTTT.